This TCR beta chain was retrieved from a study of beta chain features in type 1 diabetes. There are 15 residues in the CDR3. The germline CDR1 and CDR2 sequences are MDHEN and SYDVKM. J was trimmed by 3 bases and V by 4 bases; bases with no gene match: 7. What was sequenced were expressed TCRB transcripts, since all of the isolated RNA had been reverse transcribed. The assay was immunoSEQ multiplex PCR, and TCRdb's table has in-frame clones only and misses some. This sample has roughly 730,000 clones, with about an eighth found just once. Sorting with CD45RO/CCR7/CD25/CD127/CD95/CD27 yielded naive, central memory, regulatory and stem-like memory CD4+ cells. Remarks on this clone: Its specificity is unknown.

Study findings and constraints: Among patients with Type 1 diabetes, TCRB CDR3s were moderately but significantly shorter in every one of the four CD4+ subsets.

The receptor comes from a man aged 18-30 years with type 1 diabetes. The gene calls are TRBV28 and TRBJ2-7; 9 bases line up with TRBD1. The sequenced material came from naive CD4+ T cells from blood. Here the CDR3 DNA reads TGTGCCAGCAGTTATCCGGGACAGGGAATCTACGAGCAGTACTTC. This gives the protein CASSYPGQGIYEQYF.